This TCR beta chain was sequenced during a study of blood T cell repertoires in COVID-19. Study background: COVID-19 samples, acute and convalescent, were from the United States, Italy and Spain.

This CDR3 is 14 amino acids long. CDR1 is ENHRY and CDR2 is SYGVKD in the germline V gene. The V end was cut by 5 bases, the J end by 4 bases, with 12 bases between. Patients from Seattle were sampled longitudinally, starting during active infection. Per the study methods: Reference gene primer amplification gave nucleated cell count estimates. TCRdb's table, derived via immunoSEQ multiplex PCR, lists solely in-frame clones and lacks some. V, J and clone size are those of that table, while D and trimming were read from the DNA. The sample has 85,000 to 100,000 clones, 80% to 90% seen once; the top ten hold about 2%. In this sample, this clone turned up once.

The chain joins TRBV10-3 to TRBJ2-1; the D gene is possibly TRBD2 (6 bases). Sequences were obtained from peripheral blood. The sequence was collected from a man aged 50 or older with COVID-19, enrolled during active disease. CDR3 region: CAISTSPTYNEQFF. CDR3 coding DNA: TGTGCCATCAGTACTAGCCCAACTTACAATGAGCAGTTCTTC.